The present entry profiles one TCR beta chain with its context. The CDR3 covers 16 residues. Germline V gene sequence: CDR1 KGHDR, CDR2 SFDVKD. V was shortened by 2 bases and J by 2 bases, with 11 bases between the two germline ends. This specimen comes from a study of blood T cell repertoires in COVID-19. On the study more broadly: Samples came from the United States, Italy and Spain, spanning acute and convalescent COVID-19. Nucleic acid was either cDNA or gDNA, and it came from T cells, B-cell-depleted T cells, or PBMCs.

In the authors' methods: Estimated nucleated cell counts came from reference gene primer amplification. Measured with immunoSEQ multiplex PCR; TCRdb has only the in-frame clones, and not every one. The V and J calls and clone size are taken from that table; D and trimming were inferred from the DNA. Here the sample spans under 200,000 clones, roughly 91% being singletons. This receptor was identified in a man between 18 and 35 years old with acute or convalescent COVID-19. The chain couples TRBV24-1 to TRBJ2-2; the D gene is possibly TRBD1 (6 bases). Material: peripheral blood. Here the CDR3 reads CATSDSKGHNTGELFF. The DNA of the CDR3 is TGTGCCACCAGTGATTCGAAGGGACATAACACCGGGGAGCTGTTTTTT.